The 28 T cell receptor beta chains given below trace back to one sample, sequenced in a study of blood T cell repertoires in COVID-19. TCRdb's table, derived via immunoSEQ multiplex PCR, lists solely in-frame clones and lacks some. This sample has roughly 250,000 clones, with 65% to 90% found just once. Sequenced material: peripheral blood. The origin of the receptors is a woman between 65 and 79 years old with acute or convalescent COVID-19.

Only one count was recorded for this clone. The chain employs TRBV6-5 and TRBJ2-7; D remains ambiguous. Germline V gene data show CDR1 as MNHEY and CDR2 as SVGAGI. The CDR3 contains 14 residues. Deletions cut 0 bases from V and 6 bases from J, with 12 bases between. CDR3 in amino acids: CASSYSTTTGEQYF. In DNA, the CDR3 is TGTGCCAGCAGTTACTCGACCACCACGGGCGAGCAGTACTTC.

The count of this clone is one. The chain has TRBV6-6 and TRBJ2-5; 12 bases fit TRBD2. After removal of 2 bases from V and 4 bases from J, the junction contained 5 bases not matched to a gene. This CDR3 has 16 amino acids. CDR1 is MNHNY, CDR2 SVGAGI, per germline (reference sequence). The CDR3 DNA follows: TGTGCCAGCAGTTACCCTAGCGGGGGGGCCACAGAGACCCAGTACTTC. Translating gives CASSYPSGGATETQYF.

The rearrangement links TRBV11-2 to TRBJ2-2; 8 nucleotides align to TRBD2. The CDR3 consists of 17 residues. CDR1 is SGHAT and CDR2 is FQNNGV in the germline V gene. The V segment lost 2 bases and the J segment 0 bases; nucleotides outside the gene matches: 5. The CDR3 region has the DNA TGTGCCAGCAGCTTATCGGCGGGGGGCTCGAACACCGGGGAGCTGTTTTTT. This encodes CASSLSAGGSNTGELFF.

This clone was observed a single time. The chain is built from TRBV29-1 and TRBJ2-7, with a possible D match to TRBD2 (6 bases). The CDR3 loop spans 13 amino acids. V was cut by 4 bases and J by 7 bases, with 17 bases left in between. Germline loops: CDR1 SQVTM, CDR2 ANQGSEA. The CDR3 loop is CSVVAGMGSEQYF. The CDR3 nucleotides are TGCAGCGTTGTCGCGGGAATGGGTAGTGAGCAGTACTTC.

This chain joins TRBV3-1 (or the pseudogene TRBV3-2) and TRBJ2-3, with 8 bases identical to TRBD2. From germline, CDR1 is LGHDT and CDR2 YNNKEL (reference sequence). CDR3 length: 15 residues. The trim removed 1 base at V and 9 bases at J, leaving 9 bases unmatched. The CDR3 reads CASSQGGGKGRTQYF. CDR3 nucleotides: TGTGCCAGCAGCCAAGGCGGGGGGAAGGGTAGGACGCAGTATTTT.

The V and J genes are TRBV5-8 and TRBJ2-7; 9 positions match TRBD1. In germline, CDR1 is SGHTS, CDR2 YDEGEE. The CDR3 covers 14 residues. The J segment lost 2 bases and the V segment lost 0 bases, leaving 0 bases of the junction unmatched. CDR3 coding DNA: TGTGCCAGCAGCTTGGGACAGGGGGCCTACGAGCAGTACTTC. As protein: CASSLGQGAYEQYF. The variable domain in full, completed from reference TRBV5-8 and TRBJ2-7, reads EAGVTQSPTHLIKTRGQQATLRCSPISGHTSVYWYQQALGLGLQFLLWYDEGEERNRGNFPPRFSGRQFPNYSSELNVNALELEDSALYLCASSLGQGAYEQYFGPGTRLTVT.

CDR3 in amino acids: CASSPDRMVAFF. The CDR3 DNA follows: TGTGCCAGCAGCCCCGACAGGATGGTAGCTTTCTTT. This chain joins TRBV14 and TRBJ1-1; D is perhaps TRBD1 (6 bases). The germline V gene encodes CDR1 SGHDN and CDR2 FVKESK. Trimming removed 4 bases at V and 10 bases at J, with 13 bases between. The CDR3 contains 12 residues. Full variable domain (remainder filled in from reference TRBV14 and TRBJ1-1): EAGVTQFPSHSVIEKGQTVTLRCDPISGHDNLYWYRRVMGKEIKFLLHFVKESKQDESGMPNNRFLAERTGGTYSTLKVQPAELEDSGVYFCASSPDRMVAFFGQGTRLTVV.

V usage is TRBV28 and J usage is TRBJ2-2; D is possibly TRBD1 (6 bases). The V gene's germline CDR1 is MDHEN and CDR2 SYDVKM. This CDR3 has 15 residues. V gave up 3 bases and J gave up 6 bases, with 14 bases separating them. CDR3: CASSFRAGVPGELFF. CDR3 nucleotides: TGTGCCAGCAGTTTCAGGGCAGGGGTTCCCGGGGAGCTGTTTTTT.

Only one count was recorded for this clone. The chain recombines TRBV5-1 with TRBJ2-5; 7 bases are shared with TRBD2. The CDR3 is made up of 15 amino acids. Germline V gene sequence: CDR1 SGHRS, CDR2 YFSETQ. Trimming at V came to 4 bases and at J to 5 bases, leaving 11 bases not matched to a gene. CDR3 bases: TGCGCCAGCAGCCTCGGAAGTGGGAGGGAGGAGACCCAGTACTTC. Translation gives CASSLGSGREETQYF.

The chain has TRBV2 and TRBJ1-4; 7 bases line up with TRBD1. The V gene's germline CDR1 is SNHLY and CDR2 FYNNEI. The CDR3 covers 15 residues. After removal of 1 base from V and 10 bases from J, the junction contained 9 bases not matched to a gene. The CDR3 DNA reads as TGTGCCAGCAGTGAAGTCCTCCGACAGGGCGGAAAACTGTTTTTT. The encoded protein is CASSEVLRQGGKLFF. Looking up the rest from reference TRBV2 and TRBJ1-4 gives the full variable domain: EPEVTQTPSHQVTQMGQEVILRCVPISNHLYFYWYRQILGQKVEFLVSFYNNEISEKSEIFDDQFSVERPDGSNFTLKIRSTKLEDSAMYFCASSEVLRQGGKLFFGSGTQLSVL.

The chain links TRBV21-1 to TRBJ1-5; whether TRBD1, the table's D call, matches the DNA was not checked. TRBV21-1 is given as a pseudogene. The CDR3 sequence is 18 residues long. CDR3 amino acids: CASPPDRVRIAGNQPQHF. CDR3 in DNA: TGTGCCAGCCCCCCTGACAGGGTCAGGATAGCTGGCAATCAGCCCCAGCATTTT.

J is TRBJ2-7 and V is TRBV14; tentative D call: TRBD2 (6 bases). CDR1 is SGHDN and CDR2 is FVKESK in the germline V gene. V was shortened by 6 bases and J by 6 bases, with 18 bases between the two germline ends. The CDR3 runs to 14 residues. CDR3: CASSRDSPSPEQYF. DNA for the CDR3: TGTGCCAGCAGTCGGGACTCCCCGTCACCCGAGCAGTACTTC.

The V gene is TRBV15, the J gene TRBJ1-1; the match to TRBD1 covers 9 bases. Per the germline V gene, CDR1 is LNHNV and CDR2 is YYDKDF (reference sequence). There are 16 residues in the CDR3. V lost 1 base to trimming and J lost 3 bases; unmatched junction nucleotides: 6. This chain's CDR3 is CATSRVQGAIHTEAFF. CDR3 nucleotides: TGTGCCACCAGCAGAGTACAGGGGGCTATCCACACTGAAGCTTTCTTT.

V usage is TRBV5-1 and J usage is TRBJ2-5; D is possibly TRBD2 (5 bases). V was trimmed by 0 bases and J by 2 bases, leaving 11 bases between them. Per the germline V gene, CDR1 is SGHRS and CDR2 is YFSETQ. This CDR3 has 15 amino acids. CDR3 loop: CASSLGRGEQETQYF. CDR3 coding DNA: TGCGCCAGCAGCTTGGGACGGGGAGAACAAGAGACCCAGTACTTC.

V gene TRBV6-5 combines with J gene TRBJ1-2; weak D call: TRBD1 (6 bases). Trimming took off 6 bases at V and 4 bases at J, with 15 bases between the two ends. The CDR3 runs 14 residues. CDR1 is MNHEY and CDR2 is SVGAGI in the germline V gene. The CDR3 DNA follows: TGTGCCAGCAGCCCCGCCCTGACAGGCTATGGCTACACCTTC. Translation: CASSPALTGYGYTF.

This clone appeared a single time. CDR3 loop: CASTGQANYEQYF. The CDR3 coding sequence is TGTGCCAGCACCGGACAGGCGAACTACGAGCAGTACTTC. V usage is TRBV5-5 and J usage is TRBJ2-7, with TRBD1 matching over 7 bases. Germline assignment: CDR1 SGHKS and CDR2 YYEKEE (reference sequence). V lost 6 bases and J lost 3; bases outside the gene matches: 6. The length of the CDR3 is 13 residues.

This chain links TRBV5-1 with TRBJ2-2; TRBD2 is a possible D gene (5 bases). This CDR3 has 17 residues. CDR1 and CDR2 (germline): SGHRS, YFSETQ. Trimming left V 4 bases short and J 6 bases short, with 22 bases between. CDR3 protein: CASSNLWRVQNSGELFF. Written as DNA, the CDR3 is TGCGCCAGCAGCAACCTCTGGCGGGTTCAGAATTCCGGGGAGCTGTTTTTT.

The rearrangement joins TRBV5-1 to TRBJ1-2; the match to TRBD1 covers 7 bases. Germline values: CDR1 SGHRS, CDR2 YFSETQ. V trimming: 7 bases; J trimming: 6 bases; junction bases outside the gene matches: 6. The CDR3 loop spans 12 amino acids. The CDR3 region has the DNA TGCGCCAGCGAAGGGGGCGCGGATGGCTACACCTTC. It is translated as CASEGGADGYTF.

CDR3 sequence reads: CASSEDDYRETQYF. CDR3 sequence (DNA): TGTGCCAGCAGTGAAGATGACTATCGGGAGACCCAGTACTTC. The rearrangement joins TRBV6-1 to TRBJ2-5, with D perhaps TRBD2 (5 bases). The germline V gene has CDR1 MNHNS and CDR2 SASEGT. The CDR3 spans 14 residues. Trimming pared 1 base from V and 5 bases from J, leaving 11 bases between.

The chain couples TRBV6-5 to TRBJ1-5; D remains ambiguous. CDR3 length: 15 residues. The V and J ends lost 6 bases and 6 bases respectively, with 18 bases between them. Germline assignment: CDR1 MNHEY and CDR2 SVGAGI. CDR3 in amino acids: CASRLRREVGQPQHF. CDR3 DNA sequence: TGTGCCAGCAGGCTCAGGAGGGAGGTTGGTCAGCCCCAGCATTTT.

V is TRBV5-4 and J is TRBJ1-2; 7 bases match TRBD1. Germline lookup yields CDR1 SGHNT and CDR2 YYREEE (reference sequence). V was pared by 0 bases and J by 4 bases, with 6 bases of the junction left unmatched. CDR3 size: 15 residues. CDR3 DNA: TGTGCCAGCAGCTTGGATTTAAACAGGGGCTATGGCTACACCTTC. Translated: CASSLDLNRGYGYTF.

The gene calls are TRBV3-1 (or the pseudogene TRBV3-2) and TRBJ1-6, with D possibly matching TRBD1 (6 bases). The germline CDR1 and CDR2 sequences are LGHDT and YNNKEL (reference sequence). The CDR3 has 14 amino acids. Trimming took 1 base from V and 5 from J, leaving 6 bases between them. The DNA for the CDR3 is TGTGCCAGCAGCCAAGCAGGGGATAATTCACCCCTCCACTTT. It translates to CASSQAGDNSPLHF.

The rearrangement uses TRBV4-1 and TRBJ2-2, with 10 bases matching TRBD1. This CDR3 is 16 amino acids long. CDR1 MGHRA and CDR2 YSYEKL come from the germline V gene. The trim removed 4 bases at V and 5 bases at J, leaving 7 bases unmatched. The CDR3 sequence: CASSLRTGGRTGELFF. In DNA form, the CDR3 reads TGCGCCAGCAGCCTTCGGACAGGGGGAAGAACCGGGGAGCTGTTTTTT.

CDR3 residues: CSAGVGTGGQPQHF. The CDR3 bases are TGCAGTGCTGGTGTTGGCACAGGGGGACAGCCCCAGCATTTT. V usage is TRBV20-1 and J usage is TRBJ1-5; 8 bases are a match to TRBD1. From germline, CDR1 is DFQATT and CDR2 SNEGSKA (reference sequence). V was pared by 5 bases and J by 7 bases, with 10 bases of the junction left unmatched. This CDR3 region has 14 residues.

This rearrangement joins TRBV19 to TRBJ1-2; 10 bases match TRBD1. Germline values: CDR1 LNHDA, CDR2 SQIVND (reference sequence). The V and J ends lost 5 bases and 4 bases, in that order; junction bases with no gene match: 7. There are 15 residues in the CDR3. The CDR3: CASSLPGQGIYGYTF. The CDR3 DNA is TGTGCCAGTAGTCTCCCGGGACAGGGGATCTATGGCTACACCTTC.

The chain uses TRBV28 and TRBJ1-6; TRBD1 matches 7 bases. From germline, CDR1 is MDHEN and CDR2 SYDVKM. V gave up 6 bases and J gave up 7 bases; unmatched junction bases: 3. The CDR3 runs 13 residues. The CDR3, as DNA: TGTGCCAGCAGCCACAGGGGAAATTCACCCCTCCACTTT. It codes for CASSHRGNSPLHF.

The V and J genes are TRBV18 and TRBJ2-7; D might be TRBD1 (6 bases). The V end was cut by 9 bases, the J end by 2 bases, with 14 bases between. CDR3 length: 13 residues. The germline CDR1 and CDR2 sequences are KGHSH and LQKENI. The CDR3: CASTGTATYEQYF. The CDR3 DNA is TGTGCCAGTACAGGGACCGCCACCTACGAGCAGTACTTC.

The table lists this clone with a count of one. The rearrangement uses TRBV9 and TRBJ1-2, with D uncertain. Germline V gene lookup returns CDR1 SGDLS and CDR2 YYNGEE. This CDR3 is built from 14 residues. The germline V and J ends were trimmed by 0 bases and 6 bases, with 12 bases remaining between them. In DNA form, the CDR3 reads TGTGCCAGCAGCGTAGGGACGTACGGGAATGGCTACACCTTC. Amino acid sequence: CASSVGTYGNGYTF.